A selection of T cell receptor beta chains follows, all from one sample in a study of blood T cell repertoires in COVID-19. Measured with immunoSEQ multiplex PCR; TCRdb has only the in-frame clones, and not every one. This sample yields about 120,000 clones, of which about 80% are seen a single time; roughly 17% belongs to the top ten. Material: peripheral blood. The receptors here all came from a man aged 55 to 70 with active or convalescent COVID-19. CDR3s include the opening cysteine and the closing phenylalanine or tryptophan. The D gene is left open where the match is weak. Clone size is given for some rows only: seen once, a few or many times, or a class if the clone is expanded.

>-|TRBD1|TRBV6-5|TRBJ2-7
CASNNPRQGREQYF
TGTGCCAGCAATAACCCTCGACAGGGGCGCGAGCAGTACTTC
>-|TRBD1|TRBV11-2|TRBJ1-1
CASSRDRGSSSVFF
TGTGCCAGCAGCCGGGACAGGGGCTCCTCTTCGGTTTTCTTT
>-|-|TRBV28|TRBJ2-7
CASSLSERTEQYF
TGTGCCAGCAGTTTATCGGAGAGAACCGAGCAGTACTTC
>-|-|TRBV5-1|TRBJ2-7
CASSFGQVPYEQYF
TGCGCCAGCAGCTTTGGCCAGGTACCCTACGAGCAGTACTTC
>once|TRBD1|TRBV5-1|TRBJ2-3
CASSWRQGSAADTQYF
TGCGCCAGCAGCTGGAGACAGGGGAGTGCGGCAGATACGCAGTATTTT
>-|TRBD1|TRBV27|TRBJ2-5
CASSSNRGRGETQYF
TGTGCCAGCAGTTCCAACAGGGGGCGGGGGGAGACCCAGTACTTC
>-|TRBD1|TRBV7-9|TRBJ1-5
CASSAQGVGGNQPQHF
TGTGCCAGCAGCGCCCAGGGGGTTGGCGGCAATCAGCCCCAGCATTTT
>once|TRBD2|TRBV7-9|TRBJ2-1
CASSFRVGYSGRGDNEQFF
TGTGCCAGCAGCTTTCGAGTGGGCTATAGCGGGAGAGGGGACAATGAGCAGTTCTTC
>-|-|TRBV7-2|TRBJ2-1
CASSLRYRADEQFF
TGTGCCAGCAGTTTAAGGTACAGGGCAGATGAGCAGTTCTTC
>-|-|TRBV30|TRBJ2-7
CAWSVRYEQYF
TGTGCCTGGAGTGTCAGATACGAGCAGTACTTC
>-|TRBD1|TRBV19|TRBJ2-7
CASSGQGSGREQYF
TGTGCCAGTAGCGGACAGGGGTCCGGTCGCGAGCAGTACTTC
>-|-|TRBV13|TRBJ1-5
CASSISRASNQPQHF
TGTGCCAGCAGCATTAGCAGGGCCAGCAATCAGCCCCAGCATTTT
>-|-|TRBV19|TRBJ2-3
CASSIRGTPRWTDTQYF
TGTGCCAGTAGTATCCGGGGGACTCCCAGATGGACAGATACGCAGTATTTT
>-|-|TRBV6-2/TRBV6-3|TRBJ2-7
CASSSPGHSSYEQYF
TGTGCCAGCAGTTCACCGGGACACAGCTCCTACGAGCAGTACTTC
>few|TRBD1|TRBV2|TRBJ1-5
CASVRDREQPQHF
TGTGCCAGCGTCCGGGACAGGGAGCAGCCCCAGCATTTT
>-|TRBD2|TRBV29-1|TRBJ2-3
CSVYSGTSANTQYF
TGCAGCGTCTACTCCGGGACTAGCGCCAATACGCAGTATTTT
>few|-|TRBV5-1|TRBJ2-7
CASSPSGGLNQDF
TGCGCCAGCAGCCCCTCCGGTGGCTTAAATCAGGACTTC
>-|-|TRBV5-1|TRBJ2-5
CASSLDSTSKETQYF
TGCGCCAGCAGCTTGGATTCTACTAGCAAGGAGACCCAGTACTTC
>-|TRBD1|TRBV5-1|TRBJ2-7
CASSITTGMLDYEQYF
TGCGCCAGCAGCATCACGACAGGGATGTTGGATTACGAGCAGTACTTC
>-|TRBD1|TRBV6-2/TRBV6-3|TRBJ2-7
CASSYNPGTGGPPASYEQYF
TGTGCCAGCAGTTATAACCCCGGGACAGGGGGCCCCCCCGCTAGCTACGAGCAGTACTTC
>once|TRBD2|TRBV10-2|TRBJ2-3
CASSESGGLDTQYF
TGCGCCAGCAGTGAGTCCGGGGGGTTGGATACGCAGTATTTT
>-|TRBD1|TRBV19|TRBJ2-5
CASSTGQGALETQYF
TGTGCCAGTAGTACGGGACAGGGGGCGTTGGAGACCCAGTACTTC
>-|-|TRBV4-3|TRBJ1-3
CASSQDYIFSGNTIYF
TGCGCCAGCAGCCAAGATTACATCTTCTCTGGAAACACCATATATTTT
>-|-|TRBV12-3/TRBV12-4|TRBJ2-1
CASSLARVGEQFF
TGTGCCAGCAGTTTAGCGCGGGTAGGCGAGCAGTTCTTC
>-|-|TRBV5-6|TRBJ1-2
CASSARGFYGYTF
TGTGCCAGCAGCGCACGGGGATTCTATGGCTACACCTTC
>once|TRBD1|TRBV6-6|TRBJ2-7
CASSYPGTGYEQYF
TGTGCCAGCAGTTATCCTGGGACAGGCTACGAGCAGTACTTC
>-|TRBD2|TRBV6-5|TRBJ2-1
CASSPGLAGGKKEFF
TGTGCCAGCAGTCCGGGACTAGCGGGAGGGAAAAAAGAGTTCTTC
>few|TRBD2|TRBV27|TRBJ2-1
CASSYRAGGYNEQFF
TGTGCCAGCAGTTACCGGGCGGGAGGATACAATGAGCAGTTCTTC
>-|-|TRBV18|TRBJ1-3
CASSPLGARDGNTIYF
TGTGCCAGCTCACCACTGGGGGCCCGAGACGGAAACACCATATATTTT
>-|TRBD2|TRBV27|TRBJ2-3
CASRPLAGEGTDTQYF
TGTGCCAGCAGACCCCTAGCGGGAGAGGGCACAGATACGCAGTATTTT
>-|TRBD1|TRBV30|TRBJ2-5
CAWSADRGRGETQYF
TGTGCCTGGAGTGCGGACAGGGGGCGCGGGGAGACCCAGTACTTC
>-|-|TRBV27|TRBJ1-4
CASSLRKTTNEKLFF
TGTGCCAGCAGTCTCAGAAAGACAACTAATGAAAAACTGTTTTTT
>-|-|TRBV28|TRBJ2-5
CASSTGSPETQYF
TGTGCCAGCAGTACGGGGTCTCCAGAGACCCAGTACTTC
>-|TRBD1|TRBV5-1|TRBJ2-7
CASRVIPGQGSEQYF
TGCGCCAGCAGAGTTATTCCGGGACAGGGATCCGAGCAGTACTTC
>few|-|TRBV27|TRBJ1-5
CASSFTGYSNQPQHF
TGTGCCAGCAGTTTCACAGGTTATAGCAATCAGCCCCAGCATTTT
>once|-|TRBV7-3|TRBJ2-1
CASSPDRTNNEQFF
TGTGCCAGCAGCCCCGACCGGACTAACAATGAGCAGTTCTTC
>-|-|TRBV7-3|TRBJ1-6
CASSPLGQPNSPLHF
TGTGCCAGCAGCCCCCTTGGGCAGCCGAATTCACCCCTCCACTTT
>-|-|TRBV18|TRBJ2-5
CASSLVGETQYF
TGTGCCAGCTCACTAGTTGGAGAGACCCAGTACTTC
>-|TRBD1|TRBV18|TRBJ1-1
CASSLGEGARTEAFF
TGTGCCAGCTCACTAGGAGAGGGGGCGCGAACTGAAGCTTTCTTT
>-|-|TRBV28|TRBJ1-1
CASRENTEAFF
TGTGCCAGTCGAGAGAACACTGAAGCTTTCTTT
>-|TRBD1|TRBV9|TRBJ2-7
CASSVAHQGARNEQYF
TGTGCCAGCAGCGTAGCTCACCAGGGGGCGCGAAACGAGCAGTACTTC
>-|TRBD2|TRBV9|TRBJ2-1
CASSARGSSGTYNEQFF
TGTGCCAGCAGCGCCCGGGGGTCTAGCGGGACCTACAATGAGCAGTTCTTC
>-|-|TRBV4-1|TRBJ2-7
CASSQVYSNEQYF
TGCGCCAGCAGCCAAGTGTACAGTAACGAGCAGTACTTC
>-|TRBD1|TRBV4-1|TRBJ1-4
CASSQRQGTNEKLFF
TGCGCCAGCAGCCAAAGACAGGGTACTAATGAAAAACTGTTTTTT
>-|-|TRBV28|TRBJ1-2
CAISGAEGYTF
TGTGCCATCTCAGGGGCTGAGGGCTACACCTTC
>few|-|TRBV28|TRBJ1-5
CASSLRDHRAQPQHF
TGTGCCAGCAGTCTCCGGGACCACAGGGCCCAGCCCCAGCATTTT
>-|TRBD1|TRBV28|TRBJ1-1
CASSLKDRLNTEAFF
TGTGCCAGCAGTTTAAAGGACAGGTTGAACACTGAAGCTTTCTTT
>-|TRBD1|TRBV19|TRBJ2-7
CASAGTGGAYEQYF
TGTGCCAGTGCCGGGACAGGGGGAGCATACGAGCAGTACTTC
>-|TRBD2|TRBV7-2|TRBJ2-2
CASSWRLAGGGGELFF
TGTGCCAGCAGCTGGCGACTAGCGGGAGGTGGCGGGGAGCTGTTTTTT
>-|TRBD1|TRBV11-3|TRBJ1-1
CASSLERQGKAFF
TGTGCCAGCAGCTTAGAGAGACAGGGGAAAGCTTTCTTT
>-|-|TRBV28|TRBJ2-7
CASIPRPGGSYEQYF
TGTGCCAGCATCCCCCGCCCCGGGGGTTCCTACGAGCAGTACTTC
>-|TRBD1|TRBV19|TRBJ1-6
CASSPRQGLEPLHF
TGTGCCAGTAGTCCTCGACAGGGGTTGGAGCCCCTCCACTTT
>-|TRBD1|TRBV7-9|TRBJ2-5
CASSLGQPQETQYF
TGTGCCAGCAGCTTGGGACAGCCTCAAGAGACCCAGTACTTC